The 26 T cell receptor beta chains below all came from one sample that was sequenced in a study of OX40 agonist ivuxolimab in advanced cancers. Sequenced by immunoSEQ multiplex PCR; TCRdb stores in-frame clones only, minus some. The sample has 60,000 to 80,000 clones; 81% are singletons. The input for sequencing was CD4+ or CD8+ T cells sorted from blood, taken in a trial of the OX40 agonist ivuxolimab. These receptors all come from an adult with an advanced solid tumor such as melanoma, head and neck, liver or kidney cancer.

This chain joins TRBV7-9 and TRBJ1-1; the D is unclear. Germline V gene data show CDR1 as SEHNR and CDR2 as FQNEAQ (reference sequence). This CDR3 comprises 9 residues. Trimming left V 7 bases short and J 6 bases short, with 3 bases between. CDR3 coding DNA: TGTGCCAGCACCCCTGAAGCTTTCTTT. Amino acid sequence: CASTPEAFF. Looking up the rest from reference TRBV7-9 and TRBJ1-1 gives the full variable domain: DTGVSQNPRHKITKRGQNVTFRCDPISEHNRLYWYRQTLGQGPEFLTYFQNEAQLEKSRLLSDRFSAERPKGSFSTLEIQRTEQGDSAMYLCASTPEAFFGQGTRLTVV.

CDR3 sequence: CAWTGGSGANVLTF. The CDR3, as DNA: TGTGCCTGGACTGGAGGCTCTGGGGCCAACGTCCTGACTTTC. This chain connects TRBV30 to TRBJ2-6, with a tentative D call TRBD2 (5 bases). Germline CDR1 and CDR2: GTSNPN and SVGIG (reference sequence). V lost 4 bases and J 0 bases, leaving 7 bases between the germline ends. The CDR3 has 14 residues.

The rearrangement joins TRBV6-1 to TRBJ2-3, with 10 nucleotides matching TRBD1. V gave up 3 bases and J gave up 0 bases; unmatched junction bases: 0. Germline-derived CDR1 and CDR2 are MNHNS and SASEGT. This CDR3 region has 15 residues. The CDR3 DNA sequence: TGTGCCAGCAGTGAGGGACAGGGGAGCACAGATACGCAGTATTTT. Residues: CASSEGQGSTDTQYF.

The chain uses TRBV15 and TRBJ1-2, with D maybe TRBD1 (6 bases). CDR3 size: 12 residues. Trimming took 5 bases from V and 8 from J, leaving 12 bases between them. CDR1 LNHNV and CDR2 YYDKDF come from the germline V gene (reference sequence). The DNA of the CDR3 is TGTGCCACCAGCTTACAGGGTTGGGGCTACACCTTC. It yields the protein CATSLQGWGYTF.

CDR3 protein: CASSWAARYEQYF. CDR3 DNA: TGTGCCAGCAGTTGGGCGGCGCGCTACGAGCAGTACTTC. This chain links TRBV6-5 with TRBJ2-7; D call uncertain. The CDR3 extends over 13 amino acids. V lost 4 bases and J lost 3, with 10 bases in between. Germline V gene data show CDR1 as MNHEY and CDR2 as SVGAGI.

The rearrangement links TRBV6-4 to TRBJ1-5; D is possibly TRBD1 (5 bases). The CDR3 is 14 residues long. V dropped 8 bases and J dropped 2 bases, with 13 bases sitting between them. The germline CDR1 and CDR2 sequences are MRHNA and SNTAGT. The CDR3: CASPGGGGNQPQHF. Written as DNA, the CDR3 is TGTGCCAGCCCGGGGGGGGGAGGCAATCAGCCCCAGCATTTT.

This chain connects TRBV7-2 to TRBJ2-7; either TRBD1 or TRBD2 may supply D (5 bases each). The CDR3 covers 15 residues. CDR1 is SGHTA and CDR2 is FQGNSA in the germline V gene. V was clipped by 3 bases and J by 5 bases, with 17 bases between them. Here the CDR3 DNA reads TGTGCCAGCAGCTTTGGTGGCAGGCCGGGGCACGAGCAGTACTTC. Protein product: CASSFGGRPGHEQYF.

Written as DNA, the CDR3 is TGTGCCAGCAGCTTAGGTTACTACGAGCAGTACTTC. Its translation: CASSLGYYEQYF. The J gene is TRBJ2-7, the V gene TRBV13, with D uncertain. The germline V gene has CDR1 PRHDT and CDR2 FYEKMQ (reference sequence). This CDR3 is built from 12 residues. V lost 0 bases to trimming and J lost 3 bases, with 3 bases between them.

The table lists this clone with a count of one. The chain is built from TRBV5-1 and TRBJ2-1; TRBD2 aligns across 9 bases. The CDR3 is 15 amino acids. The V gene end was trimmed by 0 bases and the J gene end by 8 bases; junction bases not matched to a gene: 6. Germline V lookup: CDR1 SGHRS, CDR2 YFSETQ. In nucleotides, the CDR3 is TGCGCCAGCAGCTTGGTTAGCGGGAGTTTGTATGAGCAGTTCTTC. Translation gives CASSLVSGSLYEQFF.

The chain joins TRBV6-5 to TRBJ2-7; D ambiguous. The CDR3 spans 15 residues. Germline lookup yields CDR1 MNHEY and CDR2 SVGAGI. V was clipped by 0 bases and J by 2 bases, with 11 bases between them. CDR3 DNA: TGTGCCAGCAGTTACTCGGGCGGATCGGCCTACGAGCAGTACTTC. Translated, it gives CASSYSGGSAYEQYF.

V and J are TRBV15 and TRBJ2-1, with D possibly TRBD1 on 5 matching bases. V lost 1 base to trimming and J lost 9 bases, with 19 bases between them. Germline V gives CDR1 LNHNV, CDR2 YYDKDF (reference sequence). CDR3 length: 16 amino acids. Here the CDR3 reads CATSRVFSGASVEQFF. CDR3 nucleotide sequence: TGTGCCACCAGCAGAGTTTTCAGTGGGGCGTCGGTTGAGCAGTTCTTC.

The gene calls are TRBV7-8 and TRBJ1-2, with no clear D. The CDR3 has 13 residues. Germline V lookup: CDR1 SGHVS, CDR2 FQNEAQ. V lost 4 bases to trimming and J lost 8 bases, with 14 bases between them. Written as DNA, the CDR3 is TGTGCCAGCAGCTACAGAGCAGATCAAGGCTACACCTTC. Protein: CASSYRADQGYTF.

The chain couples TRBV5-3 to TRBJ2-4, with 9 bases fitting TRBD2. TRBV5-3 is treated as an ORF (open reading frame) with a function not yet certain. The CDR3 covers 19 residues. V gave up 4 bases and J gave up 2 bases; unmatched junction bases: 16. In DNA, the CDR3 is TGTGCCAGAAGCCCGTTAGCGGGGGTGCCGGAAAAACCCAAAAACATTCAGTACTTC. It yields the protein CARSPLAGVPEKPKNIQYF.

The V call is TRBV4-2, the J call TRBJ2-1; TRBD2 matches 15 bases. The V segment lost 4 bases and the J segment 7 bases; nucleotides outside the gene matches: 2. This CDR3 comprises 15 residues. CDR1 is LGHNA, CDR2 YNFKEQ, per germline. This CDR3 reads CASSLGLAGGNEQFF. In DNA, the CDR3 is TGTGCCAGCAGCCTCGGACTAGCGGGGGGGAATGAGCAGTTCTTC.

The V and J genes are TRBV25-1 and TRBJ1-2; TRBD1 matches 7 bases. Germline CDR1 is MGHDK and CDR2 is SYGVNS. The CDR3 contains 13 residues. After removal of 4 bases from V and 7 bases from J, the junction contained 6 bases not matched to a gene. The CDR3 nucleotides read TGTGCCAGCAGTGTGAAAGGGGGCGGTGGCTACACCTTC. Encoded protein: CASSVKGGGGYTF.

V is TRBV6-6 and J is TRBJ1-5; no firm D call. Germline CDR1 MNHNY, CDR2 SVGAGI (reference sequence). Between the trimmed V and J ends, which lost 10 bases and 6 bases, there was a span of 19 bases. The CDR3 contains 14 residues. The DNA of the CDR3 is TGTGCCACTAAAGCAACCGGGTTTAGTCAGCCCCAGCATTTT. Protein sequence: CATKATGFSQPQHF.

This clone has a handful of counts. V usage is TRBV9 and J usage is TRBJ1-1; D not resolved. The CDR3 covers 15 residues. In germline, CDR1 is SGDLS, CDR2 YYNGEE. V dropped 0 bases and J dropped 0 bases, with 9 bases sitting between them. CDR3 region: CASSVAGYMNTEAFF. The CDR3 DNA reads as TGTGCCAGCAGCGTAGCTGGGTACATGAACACTGAAGCTTTCTTT.

This clone was seen a handful of times. V gene TRBV4-1 combines with J gene TRBJ2-5; D gene uncertain. CDR3 size: 13 residues. CDR1 MGHRA and CDR2 YSYEKL come from the germline V gene. Trimming took off 0 bases at V and 3 bases at J, with 5 bases between the two ends. In DNA form, the CDR3 reads TGCGCCAGCAGCCAAGAGTCAGAAGAGACCCAGTACTTC. Residues: CASSQESEETQYF.

The chain links TRBV5-4 to TRBJ1-2; 9 bases match TRBD1. Germline CDR1 is SGHNT and CDR2 is YYREEE (reference sequence). J lost 5 bases, V lost 6 bases, and 11 bases had no gene match. This CDR3 has 15 amino acids. The CDR3 spells CASTFSDRGGYGYTF. Written as DNA, the CDR3 is TGTGCCAGCACCTTTTCGGACAGGGGAGGGTATGGCTACACCTTC.

The chain links TRBV7-3 to TRBJ2-5; possibly TRBD2 for D (6 bases). Germline V lookup: CDR1 SGHTA, CDR2 FQGTGA. Trimming shortened V by 6 bases and J by 2 bases, and 16 bases separated the two germline ends. The CDR3 extends over 15 amino acids. The CDR3 here is CASSQAAGSQETQYF. CDR3 DNA: TGTGCCAGCAGTCAGGCGGCGGGATCTCAAGAGACCCAGTACTTC.

The chain links TRBV19 to TRBJ1-1, with TRBD1 as a possible D gene (6 bases). Trimming cost V 8 bases and J 10 bases, with 20 bases left between them. This CDR3 is built from 13 residues. Germline-derived CDR1 and CDR2 are LNHDA and SQIVND (reference sequence). CDR3 DNA: TGTGCCAGTGAATCCCGGGGGGCGTACCTAGCTTTCTTT. Its translation: CASESRGAYLAFF.

V usage is TRBV6-5 and J usage is TRBJ2-5; D may be TRBD2 (5 bases). Trimming left V 2 bases short and J 5 bases short, with 12 bases between. The CDR3 runs to 14 residues. Germline CDR1 MNHEY, CDR2 SVGAGI. The CDR3 region has the DNA TGTGCCAGCAGTTACAGCGCTAGCCGGGAGACCCAGTACTTC. Protein product: CASSYSASRETQYF.

This CDR3 is CASSLGGAGEAFF. The CDR3 nucleotides read TGTGCCAGCAGCTTAGGGGGCGCGGGTGAAGCTTTCTTT. The J gene is TRBJ1-1, the V gene TRBV7-2, with a possible D match to TRBD1 (5 bases). V was trimmed by 1 base and J by 7 bases, leaving 10 bases between them. Germline values: CDR1 SGHTA, CDR2 FQGNSA. The length of the CDR3 is 13 residues.

The J gene is TRBJ2-7, the V gene TRBV5-4, with D maybe TRBD2 (5 bases). Germline values: CDR1 SGHNT, CDR2 YYREEE (reference sequence). The V gene lost 3 bases and the J gene lost 1 base, with 11 bases spanning the gap. The CDR3 contains 14 residues. As DNA, the CDR3 is TGTGCCAGCAGCTCTCCGGGATTGTCCTACGAGCAGTACTTC. It specifies CASSSPGLSYEQYF.

This chain joins TRBV6-5 and TRBJ1-1; D gene ambiguous. The CDR3 extends over 15 amino acids. With 5 bases removed from V and 0 bases from J, the gap between germline ends came to 13 bases. Germline V gene data show CDR1 as MNHEY and CDR2 as SVGAGI. The CDR3 nucleotides are TGTGCCAGCAGTCTCGCGTGGGATTTGAACACTGAAGCTTTCTTT. Translation gives CASSLAWDLNTEAFF.

The chain couples TRBV18 to TRBJ1-2; no clear D. V lost 1 base and J lost 7, with 10 bases in between. The CDR3 covers 13 residues. CDR1 and CDR2 (germline): KGHSH, LQKENI. Here the CDR3 reads CASSPRGIPGYTF. The DNA for the CDR3 is TGTGCCAGCTCACCACGAGGGATCCCTGGCTACACCTTC.